Following are 6 T cell receptor beta chains from one sample sequenced in a study of blood T cell repertoires in COVID-19. Repertoires were generated with immunoSEQ multiplex PCR, while TCRdb's copy carries only in-frame clones and drops some. This sample carries some 140,000 clones, about 90% of them seen once, and the ten largest clones take roughly 0.54%. Sequencing was carried out using peripheral blood. The source of these receptors is a man aged 50-60 years with acute or convalescent COVID-19.

Only a few counts were recorded for this clone. The chain carries TRBV4-1 and TRBJ2-7; D possibly corresponds to TRBD2 (5 bases). This CDR3 has 16 amino acids. Germline V gives CDR1 MGHRA, CDR2 YSYEKL. V lost 3 bases and J lost 6, with 21 bases in between. The CDR3 protein is CASSQGALFGVREQYF. DNA of the CDR3: TGCGCCAGCAGCCAGGGAGCACTCTTTGGAGTTCGCGAGCAGTACTTC.

This clone occurred once. The rearrangement uses TRBV7-2 and TRBJ2-7; D is perhaps TRBD2 (6 bases). CDR3 length: 14 residues. V dropped 3 bases and J dropped 4 bases, with 13 bases sitting between them. Per germline, CDR1 SGHTA and CDR2 FQGNSA. The CDR3, as DNA: TGTGCCAGCAGCTTCGGACTCGGGAGTTACGAGCAGTACTTC. Translating gives CASSFGLGSYEQYF.

The chain recombines TRBV10-3 with TRBJ2-7; D not resolved. The CDR3 contains 12 residues. Germline V gene data show CDR1 as ENHRY and CDR2 as SYGVKD. V dropped 2 bases and J dropped 4 bases, with 6 bases sitting between them. The CDR3 here is CAISEGVYEQYF. For the CDR3, the DNA is TGTGCCATCAGTGAGGGAGTATACGAGCAGTACTTC.

This CDR3 is CASSPTQGAEPQHF. As DNA, the CDR3 is TGTGCCAGCTCACCTACACAGGGCGCGGAGCCCCAGCATTTT. The chain employs TRBV18 and TRBJ1-5, with a weak D call TRBD1 (6 bases). This CDR3 spans 14 amino acids. Deletions cut 3 bases from V and 8 bases from J, with 14 bases between. In germline, CDR1 is KGHSH, CDR2 LQKENI.

The chain is built from TRBV19 and TRBJ1-5; no clear D. Deletions cut 7 bases from V and 7 bases from J, with 14 bases between. This CDR3 has 13 residues. The germline V gene encodes CDR1 LNHDA and CDR2 SQIVND (reference sequence). The CDR3, as DNA: TGTGCCAGTAACTCCAGGTTCTCCCAGCCCCAGCATTTT. It yields the protein CASNSRFSQPQHF.

The CDR3 loop is CASSLGIDRSVVIQYF. For the CDR3, the DNA is TGTGCCAGCAGCTTGGGGATAGACAGGAGCGTGGTCATTCAGTACTTC. The chain links TRBV11-2 to TRBJ2-4; possible D gene TRBD1, 6 bases. With 3 bases removed from V and 9 bases from J, the gap between germline ends came to 21 bases. CDR1 is SGHAT and CDR2 is FQNNGV in the germline V gene. The length of the CDR3 is 16 residues.